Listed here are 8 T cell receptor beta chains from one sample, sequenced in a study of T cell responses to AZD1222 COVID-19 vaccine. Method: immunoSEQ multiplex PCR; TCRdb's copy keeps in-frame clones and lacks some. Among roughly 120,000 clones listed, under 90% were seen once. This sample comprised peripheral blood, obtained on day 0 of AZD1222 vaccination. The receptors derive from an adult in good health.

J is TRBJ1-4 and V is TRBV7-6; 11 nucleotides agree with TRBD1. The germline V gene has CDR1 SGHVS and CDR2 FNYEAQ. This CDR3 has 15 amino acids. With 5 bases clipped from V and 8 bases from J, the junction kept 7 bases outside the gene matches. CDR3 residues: CASSDRTGGGEKLFF. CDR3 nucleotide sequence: TGTGCCAGCAGCGACCGGACAGGGGGCGGGGAAAAACTGTTTTTT.

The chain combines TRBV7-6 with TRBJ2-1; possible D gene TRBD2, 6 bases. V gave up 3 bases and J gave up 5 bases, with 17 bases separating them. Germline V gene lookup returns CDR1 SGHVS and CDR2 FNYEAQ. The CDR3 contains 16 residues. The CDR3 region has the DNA TGTGCCAGCAGCTTTGGGGTAGGCCGGACTAACAATGAGCAGTTCTTC. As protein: CASSFGVGRTNNEQFF.

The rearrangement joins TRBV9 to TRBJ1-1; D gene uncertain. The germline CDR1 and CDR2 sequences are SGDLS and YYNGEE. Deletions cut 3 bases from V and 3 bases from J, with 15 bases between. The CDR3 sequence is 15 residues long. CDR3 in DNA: TGTGCCAGCAGCGCCGGACTAGCCATGGACACTGAAGCTTTCTTT. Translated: CASSAGLAMDTEAFF. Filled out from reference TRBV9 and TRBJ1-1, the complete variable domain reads DSGVTQTPKHLITATGQRVTLRCSPRSGDLSVYWYQQSLDQGLQFLIQYYNGEERAKGNILERFSAQQFPDLHSELNLSSLELGDSALYFCASSAGLAMDTEAFFGQGTRLTVV.

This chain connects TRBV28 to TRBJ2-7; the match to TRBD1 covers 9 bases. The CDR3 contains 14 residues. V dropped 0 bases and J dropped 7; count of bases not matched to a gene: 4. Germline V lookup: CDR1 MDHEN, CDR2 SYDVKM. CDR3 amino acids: CASSLWGTGREQYF. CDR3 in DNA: TGTGCCAGCAGTTTATGGGGGACAGGGCGGGAGCAGTACTTC.

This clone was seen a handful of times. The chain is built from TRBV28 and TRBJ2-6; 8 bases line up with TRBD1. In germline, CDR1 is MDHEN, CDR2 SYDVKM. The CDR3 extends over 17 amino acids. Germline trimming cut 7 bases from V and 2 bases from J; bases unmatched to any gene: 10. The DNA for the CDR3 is TGTGCCAGCAAGGCTCCAGGGGGCTACGCTGGGGCCAACGTCCTGACTTTC. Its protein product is CASKAPGGYAGANVLTF.

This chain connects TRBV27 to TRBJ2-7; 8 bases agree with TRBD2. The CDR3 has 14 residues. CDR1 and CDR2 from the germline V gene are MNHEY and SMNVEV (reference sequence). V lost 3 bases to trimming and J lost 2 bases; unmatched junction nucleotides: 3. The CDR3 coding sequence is TGTGCCAGCAGTTTTACTAGCGGCCCCTACGAGCAGTACTTC. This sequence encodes CASSFTSGPYEQYF.

CDR3 in amino acids: CASSLGVGATQPQHF. CDR3 DNA: TGCGCCAGCAGCTTGGGGGTGGGGGCTACTCAGCCCCAGCATTTT. This chain joins TRBV5-1 and TRBJ1-5, with D perhaps matching TRBD1 (6 bases). CDR1 and CDR2 from the germline V gene are SGHRS and YFSETQ. Trimming pared 0 bases from V and 6 bases from J, leaving 13 bases between. The CDR3 length is 15 residues.

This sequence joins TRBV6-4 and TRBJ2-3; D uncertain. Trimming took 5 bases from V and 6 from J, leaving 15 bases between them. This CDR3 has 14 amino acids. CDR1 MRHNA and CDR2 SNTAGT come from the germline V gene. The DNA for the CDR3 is TGTGCCAGCAGTTTGTACCATTTATTGGATACGCAGTATTTT. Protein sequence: CASSLYHLLDTQYF.